This T cell receptor (gamma chain) derives from a study of Vδ1+ human thymocytes. General study points: In the thymus, TRG and TRD repertoires looked highly polyclonal with Gaussian CDR3 lengths. Thymic delta-chain repertoires held roughly 18% Vdelta2 sequences and few Vdelta3, despite high sort purity.

This CDR3 region has 10 residues. V lost 10 bases, J lost 3 bases, and 3 bases stayed unmatched. Germline CDR1 reads EGSNGY; CDR2 reads YDSYNSKV. A remark on this clone: Its antigen is undetermined.

The template was reverse-transcribed extracted RNA. Pooled V-gene forward primers with one constant-region reverse primer generated the CDR3 amplicons by multiplex PCR. TCRdb used CATT to re-call clones from the multiplex PCR reads. The table has tens of thousands of gamma-chain clones, roughly 15% seen once; the top ten hold over 1.5%. This chain connects TRGV2 to TRGJ1 or TRGJ2. This TCR was recovered from a child in the first two years of life who had congenital heart surgery. Material: Vdelta1+ gamma-delta thymocytes from the thymus. Sample subset: FACS-sorted CD3+ TCRalphabeta- TCRVdelta1+ TCRVdelta2- thymocytes. CDR3 coding DNA: TGTGCCACGGGTTATTATAAGAAACTCTTT. Translated: CATGYYKKLF.